This T cell receptor beta chain was observed in a study of CD8 T cells in Susac syndrome (dated by TCRdb to about 2019). Notes on the research overall: Whether CD8+ T cell activation and differentiation in Susac syndrome was antigen driven was tested using repertoire sequencing.

Results the study describes overall, beyond this receptor: The study acknowledged that relatively few individuals were included in the TCR sequencing and HLA analysis.

CDR1 and CDR2 (SQVTM, ANQGSEA) derive from the germline V gene. A distance of 17 bases separates the germline ends of V and J, which lose 1 base and 4 bases respectively. The CDR3 contains 15 residues, cysteine and phenylalanine counted. Only the CDR3 DNA stays, 45 bases, in frame from base 1. RNA was extracted with the RNeasy kit and roughly 0.5 to 1 ug was reverse transcribed using random hexamers. The immunoSEQ multiplex PCR assay, which covers 54 Vbeta and 13 Jbeta segments, was used to amplify TCR beta CDR3 regions. Bias from PCR amplification was corrected by using a synthetic template baseline for primer optimization and for computational correction. Per the authors' processing: Reads were assigned to V, D and J genes according to IMGT and analyzed in immunoSEQ Analyzer, with only productive sequences retained. Clonality was computed as one minus Shannon entropy normalized by log2 of the number of productive unique sequences. For each patient and control, public and private clones were evaluated among the 100 most prevalent clones. Clones were defined as Susac-specific if absent from the healthy and MS cohorts, from approximately 1,100 published viral clones and from other ImmuneACCESS disease sequences. TCRdb handled the public reads itself, with Q25 trimming in fastp and clone calling in MiXCR, and kept productive beta chains. One record per CDR3 amino acid sequence lists the most common genes and DNA. TCRdb's processing, not the authors', yielded these V and J calls. The sample table holds about 200,000 distinct CDR3 sequences, of which 85% to 95% were seen once. The top ten hold around 0.093% of the sample.

About this clonotype: No cognate antigen has been identified for it. No base quality information exists; no much larger clone differs at one position.

High-throughput TCR beta sequencing profiled peripheral blood CD8+ and CD4+ T cells from healthy donors, Susac syndrome patients and multiple sclerosis patients. Healthy donors were included as age- and sex-matched controls. CD8+ TEMRA cells were enriched by FACS, while bulk CD8+ and CD4+ T cells were purified by magnetic negative isolation. Blood was drawn into EDTA tubes, processed within 24 hours, and PBMCs were isolated by density gradient centrifugation. PBMCs intended for TCR sequencing were cryopreserved in liquid nitrogen and thawed later in a water bath at 37 degrees C. The sorted or isolated CD4+, CD8+ and CD8+ TEMRA cells had a purity of 90% or higher.

The sequenced material came from CD4+ T cells from PBMCs. The rearrangement joined TRBV29-1 to TRBJ2-7; confidence is insufficient to name the D gene. The clonotype originates from a human donor in good health. For the CDR3, the sequence is CSVEGAPARPYEQYF. The DNA sequence follows: TGCAGCGTTGAAGGGGCCCCCGCACGTCCTTACGAGCAGTACTTC.